This T cell receptor (beta chain) emerged from a study of human T cells and chemical hapten exposure. Study context: There were weekly diphenylcyclopropenone doses to the scalp for patients throughout the roughly 25-week study. Notes on the study in general: Patch test score rose with PT1 expanded TCR count, significant at thresholds 8, 16 and 32, not 4.

As to time point: patch test 3, about 24 weeks after DPC sensitization. Treatment in this sample: therapeutic diphenylcyclopropenone sensitization with weekly scalp DPC. TCRdb analysed the RACE reads with MiXCR anew, one entry per CDR3 protein. The sample lists about 84,000 distinct CDR3 sequences, more than 10% seen once, with roughly 3.7% in the top ten. For this clonotype: Its target is unknown.

Germline V gene data show CDR1 as MNHEY and CDR2 as SVGAGI. V dropped 0 bases and J dropped 5 bases, with 1 base sitting between them. The CDR3 length is 12 residues. The V call is TRBV6-5, the J call TRBJ2-2; unclear D gene. Sequenced here: whole blood, sampled in connection with sensitization to the hapten diphenylcyclopropenone (DPC). The TCR was taken from a woman aged 50 to 60 with alopecia areata. Some clones in this sample may be carry-over from other donors' samples. The CDR3 DNA reads as TGTGCCAGCAGTTACTCGACCGGGGAGCTGTTTTTT. Translation gives CASSYSTGELFF.